This T cell receptor (beta chain) was retrieved from a study of CD4 and CD8 cells across lung adenocarcinoma regions. The patients had localized lung adenocarcinoma, a non-small cell subtype. MiXCR, applied by TCRdb to the PCR reads, yields one record per CDR3 protein. This table holds roughly 8,000 distinct CDR3 sequences, under 60% found once. Trimming shortened V by 1 base and J by 9 bases, and 19 bases separated the two germline ends. In germline, CDR1 is MNHEY, CDR2 SVGAGI. This CDR3 comprises 16 residues. Sequenced: CD8+ T cells from the center of a lung tumor. This chain uses TRBV6-5 with TRBJ2-1, with D possibly being TRBD1 (6 bases). The clonotype was recovered from a male donor with lung adenocarcinoma. The CD4 and CD8 labels of this study may be unreliable. CDR3 bases: TGTGCCAGCAGTTACTACCCCCCCCCAGGGGCGGTTGAGCAGTTCTTC. Translated, it gives CASSYYPPPGAVEQFF.